These T cell receptor beta chains were read from a single sample in a study of blood T cell repertoires in COVID-19. Sequencing was performed with immunoSEQ multiplex PCR; in TCRdb, only in-frame clones are kept and a portion is missing. The sample has 200,000 to 250,000 clones; approximately 87% are singletons. The sample taken for sequencing was peripheral blood. Receptors originate from a man aged 55 to 70 with acute or convalescent COVID-19. The CDR3 runs from the conserved cysteine through the conserved F or W. The D gene is left open where the match is weak. Clone size is shown for a subset of rows, as once, few, many or a class of expanded clone.

d_gene	abundance	v_gene	j_gene	CDR3aa	CDR3nt
TRBD2	.	TRBV19	TRBJ2-2	CASNGWASGTNTGELFF	TGTGCCAGTAATGGGTGGGCTAGCGGGACTAACACCGGGGAGCTGTTTTTT
TRBD2	.	TRBV28	TRBJ2-5	CASSSRLAGVETQYF	TGTGCCAGCAGCTCCCGACTAGCGGGAGTGGAGACCCAGTACTTC
TRBD2	.	TRBV7-3	TRBJ2-2	CASSSGTSATGELFF	TGTGCCAGCAGTTCCGGGACTAGCGCCACCGGGGAGCTGTTTTTT
.	.	TRBV30	TRBJ1-5	CAWSRGQYNQPQHF	TGTGCCTGGAGTCGTGGACAGTACAATCAGCCCCAGCATTTT
.	once	TRBV20-1	TRBJ2-7	CSASGGPYEQYF	TGCAGTGCTAGTGGCGGGCCCTACGAGCAGTACTTC
TRBD1	few	TRBV7-2	TRBJ2-7	CASSWGQGDLDEQYF	TGTGCCAGCAGCTGGGGACAGGGGGACCTCGACGAGCAGTACTTC
.	.	TRBV5-4	TRBJ1-2	CASSAGTLTNYGYTF	TGTGCCAGCAGCGCTGGGACTCTTACTAACTATGGCTACACCTTC
.	.	TRBV12-3/TRBV12-4	TRBJ1-2	CASSKGGGYTF	TGTGCCAGCAGCAAAGGCGGTGGCTACACCTTC
TRBD2	.	TRBV19	TRBJ2-3	CASSVGTSADTQYF	TGTGCCAGTAGTGTCGGGACTAGTGCAGATACGCAGTATTTT
.	.	TRBV4-2	TRBJ2-6	CASSQGRGSGANVLTF	TGTGCCAGCAGCCAGGGCAGGGGTTCTGGGGCCAACGTCCTGACTTTC
.	once	TRBV24-1	TRBJ2-5	CATSATRGGGAGTQYF	TGTGCCACCAGTGCCACCCGGGGCGGGGGCGCGGGGACCCAGTACTTC
.	once	TRBV19	TRBJ1-1	CASSIGGQNTEAFF	TGTGCCAGTAGTATAGGAGGACAGAACACTGAAGCTTTCTTT
.	.	TRBV11-3	TRBJ2-1	CASSSWDSSSYNEQFF	TGTGCCAGCAGCTCCTGGGACTCCAGCTCCTACAATGAGCAGTTCTTC
.	.	TRBV7-9	TRBJ1-1	CASSLGQLNTEAFF	TGTGCCAGCAGCCTTGGACAGTTGAACACTGAAGCTTTCTTT
.	.	TRBV27	TRBJ1-2	CASSFGRMSGYTF	TGTGCCAGCAGTTTTGGCAGGATGAGTGGCTACACCTTC
.	.	TRBV4-3	TRBJ1-3	CASSQEPVGNTIYF	TGCGCCAGCAGCCAAGAACCGGTCGGAAACACCATATATTTT
TRBD2	.	TRBV2	TRBJ2-7	CASSERGPLAGDTSYEQYF	TGTGCCAGCAGTGAAAGGGGGCCTCTAGCGGGGGATACCTCCTACGAGCAGTACTTC
TRBD1	.	TRBV19	TRBJ2-7	CASGDRVYEQYF	TGTGCCAGTGGGGACAGGGTCTACGAGCAGTACTTC
TRBD2	.	TRBV5-1	TRBJ2-2	CASSFFGTSGPITGELFF	TGCGCCAGCAGCTTCTTCGGGACTAGCGGGCCAATCACCGGGGAGCTGTTTTTT
TRBD1	.	TRBV18	TRBJ2-5	CASSPPTGIQETQYF	TGTGCCAGCTCACCGCCGACAGGGATCCAAGAGACCCAGTACTTC
.	.	TRBV6-2/TRBV6-3	TRBJ2-5	CASSYYGDLAETQYF	TGTGCCAGCAGTTACTACGGGGACTTAGCTGAGACCCAGTACTTC
.	.	TRBV27	TRBJ2-7	CASSSRNKGLSYEQYF	TGTGCCAGCAGTTCGCGTAACAAGGGACTCTCCTACGAGCAGTACTTC
TRBD2	once	TRBV27	TRBJ2-1	CASSIEGGLAGAYNEQFF	TGTGCCAGCAGTATAGAGGGGGGTCTAGCGGGGGCCTACAATGAGCAGTTCTTC
TRBD2	.	TRBV2	TRBJ2-1	CASTIQGLADNNEQFF	TGTGCCAGCACAATACAGGGACTAGCGGACAACAATGAGCAGTTCTTC
.	.	TRBV2	TRBJ2-3	CASRGAETDTQYF	TGTGCCAGCAGGGGAGCGGAGACAGATACGCAGTATTTT
.	.	TRBV15	TRBJ1-6	CATGEGDSANSPLHF	TGTGCCACAGGGGAAGGTGATTCAGCTAATTCACCCCTCCACTTT
TRBD2	.	TRBV6-5	TRBJ2-7	CASSPKVGGRYEQYF	TGTGCCAGCAGTCCCAAAGTGGGGGGGAGGTACGAGCAGTACTTC
TRBD1	.	TRBV11-3	TRBJ2-7	CASSLQGELYEQYF	TGTGCCAGCAGCCTACAGGGGGAACTCTACGAGCAGTACTTC
TRBD1	.	TRBV28	TRBJ1-2	CASSWGQGMEGYTF	TGTGCCAGCAGCTGGGGACAGGGGATGGAGGGCTACACCTTC
TRBD1	.	TRBV2	TRBJ1-2	CASSVKDRALNYGYTF	TGTGCCAGCAGTGTTAAGGACAGGGCCCTTAACTATGGCTACACCTTC
TRBD2	.	TRBV19	TRBJ2-1	CASTGGGRAVSEQFF	TGTGCCAGTACCGGGGGCGGGAGGGCCGTAAGTGAGCAGTTCTTC
TRBD2	.	TRBV28	TRBJ2-2	CASSYGAGGLTGELFF	TGTGCCAGCAGTTATGGGGCGGGAGGACTTACCGGGGAGCTGTTTTTT
TRBD2	.	TRBV5-6	TRBJ2-5	CASSLVTSGSETQYF	TGTGCCAGCAGCTTGGTAACTAGCGGGAGCGAGACCCAGTACTTC
.	.	TRBV27	TRBJ1-1	CASSLQTANTEAFF	TGTGCCAGCAGTTTGCAGACAGCGAACACTGAAGCTTTCTTT
.	.	TRBV29-1	TRBJ2-6	CSVLEARGANVLTF	TGCAGCGTCCTTGAAGCCCGGGGGGCCAACGTCCTGACTTTC
TRBD2	.	TRBV10-2	TRBJ2-5	CASSDVAGAGETQYF	TGCGCCAGCAGTGACGTAGCGGGCGCTGGGGAGACCCAGTACTTC
.	.	TRBV24-1	TRBJ2-7	CATSGIPAGEQYF	TGTGCCACCAGTGGAATCCCGGCGGGCGAGCAGTACTTC
.	.	TRBV16	TRBJ1-2	CASSQDRNYGYTF	TGTGCCAGCAGCCAAGACAGAAACTATGGCTACACCTTC
.	once	TRBV5-6	TRBJ1-2	CASSLSGSKGGYTF	TGTGCCAGCAGCTTGTCCGGGAGTAAGGGTGGCTACACCTTC
.	.	TRBV28	TRBJ2-5	CASSAGREETQYF	TGTGCCAGCAGCGCGGGAAGGGAAGAGACCCAGTACTTC
TRBD2	.	TRBV6-2/TRBV6-3	TRBJ2-1	CASSPLAGAFNEQFF	TGTGCCAGCAGCCCTCTAGCGGGAGCTTTTAATGAGCAGTTCTTC
TRBD2	.	TRBV6-6	TRBJ2-2	CASSVSGRLNTGELFF	TGTGCCAGCTCCGTTAGCGGGAGGCTAAACACCGGGGAGCTGTTTTTT
.	.	TRBV11-3	TRBJ2-1	CASSPRQGGLAMTEQFF	TGTGCCAGCAGCCCCCGACAGGGGGGACTAGCGATGACTGAGCAGTTCTTC
.	.	TRBV28	TRBJ1-4	CASSLRGTVTNEKLFF	TGTGCCAGCAGTTTAAGGGGGACGGTAACTAATGAAAAACTGTTTTTT
.	.	TRBV23-1	TRBJ1-1	CAPFGQLNTEAFF	TGCGCCCCCTTCGGTCAACTGAACACTGAAGCTTTCTTT